The rows below give T cell receptor beta chains drawn from one sample of a study of T cells in localized non-small cell lung cancer. Some clones are missing from TCRdb's copy, which holds only in-frame ones; the method was immunoSEQ multiplex PCR. Here the sample spans 27,000 or so clones, approximately 78% being singletons. The sample consisted of peripheral blood, taken before any cancer treatment. Source of these receptors: a woman aged 35-75 years with stage I lung adenocarcinoma. Each CDR3 is given with its conserved first and last residue. D genes are given only for firm matches. Where a row states a size, it is once, few, many or the class of an expanded clone; other rows omit it.

j_gene,d_gene,v_gene,abundance,CDR3aa,CDR3nt
TRBJ2-6,TRBD1,TRBV7-9,.,CASSLSGQGLSGANVLTF,TGTGCCAGCAGCTTATCGGGACAGGGGCTCTCTGGGGCCAACGTCCTGACTTTC
TRBJ1-5,.,TRBV19,.,CALGGTGNQPQHF,TGTGCGCTCGGGGGAACGGGCAATCAGCCCCAGCATTTT
TRBJ2-7,TRBD1,TRBV6-5,.,CASSGQGYYEQYF,TGTGCCAGCTCTGGACAGGGGTACTACGAGCAGTACTTC
TRBJ1-4,TRBD1,TRBV5-1,once,CASSPGTDEKLFF,TGCGCCAGCAGCCCTGGGACAGATGAAAAACTGTTTTTT
TRBJ2-6,.,TRBV29-1,.,CSAGAGSGANVLTF,TGCAGCGCAGGGGCGGGCTCTGGGGCCAACGTCCTGACTTTC
TRBJ1-1,.,TRBV14,few,CASSQDSQVNTEAFF,TGTGCCAGCAGCCAAGATAGCCAGGTGAACACTGAAGCTTTCTTT
TRBJ2-3,TRBD2,TRBV19,.,CASSIGASGGLDTQYF,TGTGCCAGTAGTATAGGGGCTAGCGGGGGCTTAGATACGCAGTATTTT
TRBJ2-5,.,TRBV5-1,once,CASSLGAAQETQYF,TGCGCCAGCAGCTTGGGGGCAGCCCAAGAGACCCAGTACTTC
TRBJ1-4,.,TRBV12-2,.,CASRLVKCRGSGEKLFF,TGTGCAAGTCGCTTAGTAAAGTGTAGAGGGTCGGGTGAAAAACTGTTTTTT
TRBJ2-1,TRBD1,TRBV6-5,.,CASSRTGSSYNEQFF,TGTGCCAGCAGTCGGACAGGGAGCTCCTACAATGAGCAGTTCTTC
TRBJ1-1,.,TRBV18,.,CASSPGNPGDTEAFF,TGTGCCAGCTCACCAGGGAACCCAGGGGACACTGAAGCTTTCTTT
TRBJ1-4,.,TRBV7-2,.,CASSVLRVNEKLFF,TGTGCCAGCAGCGTACTACGGGTCAATGAAAAACTGTTTTTT
TRBJ1-4,.,TRBV19,.,CASSTGRQVINEKLFF,TGTGCCAGTAGTACCGGAAGACAGGTTATCAATGAAAAACTGTTTTTT
TRBJ1-1,.,TRBV10-1,.,CASSEKGRAGTEAFF,TGCGCCAGCAGTGAGAAAGGCAGGGCGGGCACTGAAGCTTTCTTT
TRBJ2-1,TRBD2,TRBV7-2,.,CASSYSSGGANEQFF,TGTGCCAGCAGCTATTCTAGCGGGGGGGCAAATGAGCAGTTCTTC
TRBJ2-7,.,TRBV14,.,CASSQNVIAGYEQYF,TGTGCCAGCAGCCAAAACGTAATAGCAGGGTACGAGCAGTACTTC
TRBJ1-5,.,TRBV5-8,.,CASSFGRNQPQHF,TGTGCCAGCAGCTTTGGTCGCAATCAGCCCCAGCATTTT
TRBJ1-1,TRBD1,TRBV30,once,CAWSAGTATGFF,TGTGCCTGGAGTGCAGGGACAGCCACAGGTTTCTTT
TRBJ2-3,.,TRBV19,.,CASGIQGPDTQYF,TGTGCCAGTGGGATCCAGGGGCCAGATACGCAGTATTTT
TRBJ2-3,.,TRBV7-9,.,CASSSSTSTDTQYF,TGTGCCAGCAGTTCCAGTACTAGCACAGATACGCAGTATTTT
TRBJ1-6,TRBD1,TRBV9,.,CASSTRQGVGSPLHF,TGTGCCAGCAGCACACGACAGGGAGTCGGTTCACCCCTCCACTTT
TRBJ1-4,.,TRBV28,.,CASTQWGGPGEKLFF,TGTGCCAGCACCCAATGGGGCGGACCAGGTGAAAAACTGTTTTTT
TRBJ2-5,.,TRBV9,.,CASSVVPSWKWETQYF,TGTGCCAGCAGCGTAGTCCCCTCTTGGAAATGGGAGACCCAGTACTTC
TRBJ1-2,.,TRBV28,.,CASSLIAGLAANYGYTF,TGTGCCAGCAGTTTAATTGCAGGGCTCGCGGCTAACTATGGCTACACCTTC
TRBJ2-7,.,TRBV10-3,.,CAISELPESYEQYF,TGTGCCATCAGTGAGCTCCCAGAATCCTACGAGCAGTACTTC
TRBJ2-6,TRBD1,TRBV30,.,CAWKGDRVRTGANVLTF,TGTGCCTGGAAGGGGGACAGGGTGAGAACTGGGGCCAACGTCCTGACTTTC
TRBJ1-2,.,TRBV5-1,.,CASSLDGGSSNGYTF,TGCGCCAGCAGCTTGGACGGAGGCAGCTCAAATGGCTACACCTTC
TRBJ1-5,TRBD1,TRBV19,few,CASSWATGEQPQHF,TGTGCCAGTAGTTGGGCGACAGGGGAGCAGCCCCAGCATTTT
TRBJ1-6,.,TRBV7-2,.,CASRNPSGVGPLHF,TGTGCCAGCAGAAACCCGTCCGGGGTGGGACCCCTCCACTTT
TRBJ1-2,TRBD1,TRBV7-2,few,CASSLDGTGIYGYTF,TGTGCCAGCAGCTTAGACGGGACAGGGATATACGGCTACACCTTC
TRBJ2-3,.,TRBV7-2,.,CASSSPDNRENTQYF,TGTGCCAGCAGCTCGCCAGACAACAGGGAAAATACGCAGTATTTT
TRBJ1-2,.,TRBV7-9,.,CASSLGGGPPHGYTF,TGTGCCAGCAGCTTAGGTGGGGGGCCTCCCCATGGCTACACCTTC
TRBJ2-1,.,TRBV19,few,CASSTAPRSSGSYNEQFF,TGTGCCAGTAGTACCGCCCCCCGGTCATCCGGTTCCTACAATGAGCAGTTCTTC
TRBJ1-5,.,TRBV2,.,CASSGTGTVSNQPQHF,TGTGCCAGCAGTGGAACCGGGACGGTTAGCAATCAGCCCCAGCATTTT
TRBJ2-1,.,TRBV7-9,.,CASSWGTINEQFF,TGTGCCAGCAGCTGGGGGACCATCAATGAGCAGTTCTTC
TRBJ1-3,TRBD1,TRBV6-5,.,CASSRTGQGNTIYF,TGTGCCAGCAGTCGGACAGGGCAAGGAAACACCATATATTTT
TRBJ2-7,.,TRBV7-9,.,CASSLAEGKAAQYF,TGTGCCAGCAGCTTAGCTGAGGGGAAGGCGGCGCAGTACTTC
TRBJ2-5,TRBD1,TRBV19,.,CASRKQGQQETQYF,TGTGCCAGTAGGAAGCAGGGACAGCAAGAGACCCAGTACTTC
TRBJ2-1,TRBD2,TRBV9,.,CASSLTSGGLGNEQFF,TGTGCCAGCAGCTTGACTAGCGGGGGGCTGGGCAATGAGCAGTTCTTC
TRBJ1-2,TRBD1,TRBV19,.,CASSERLRTGFIYGYTF,TGTGCCAGTAGTGAGCGTTTGAGGACAGGGTTTATCTATGGCTACACCTTC
TRBJ1-5,.,TRBV11-2,.,CASSLGNQPQHF,TGTGCCAGCAGCTTAGGGAATCAGCCCCAGCATTTT
TRBJ1-6,.,TRBV19,.,CASSPRGTVANNSPLHF,TGTGCCAGTAGCCCCCGGGGGACGGTTGCTAATAATTCACCCCTCCACTTT
TRBJ1-2,.,TRBV7-3,once,CASSKGDVLGYGYTF,TGTGCCAGCAGCAAGGGGGACGTTTTAGGTTATGGCTACACCTTC
TRBJ1-1,.,TRBV5-1,.,CASSAGTNTEAFF,TGCGCCAGCAGTGCCGGGACAAACACTGAAGCTTTCTTT
TRBJ1-1,TRBD1,TRBV16,.,CASSPQGTGGTEAFF,TGTGCCAGCAGCCCCCAGGGGACAGGGGGCACTGAAGCTTTCTTT